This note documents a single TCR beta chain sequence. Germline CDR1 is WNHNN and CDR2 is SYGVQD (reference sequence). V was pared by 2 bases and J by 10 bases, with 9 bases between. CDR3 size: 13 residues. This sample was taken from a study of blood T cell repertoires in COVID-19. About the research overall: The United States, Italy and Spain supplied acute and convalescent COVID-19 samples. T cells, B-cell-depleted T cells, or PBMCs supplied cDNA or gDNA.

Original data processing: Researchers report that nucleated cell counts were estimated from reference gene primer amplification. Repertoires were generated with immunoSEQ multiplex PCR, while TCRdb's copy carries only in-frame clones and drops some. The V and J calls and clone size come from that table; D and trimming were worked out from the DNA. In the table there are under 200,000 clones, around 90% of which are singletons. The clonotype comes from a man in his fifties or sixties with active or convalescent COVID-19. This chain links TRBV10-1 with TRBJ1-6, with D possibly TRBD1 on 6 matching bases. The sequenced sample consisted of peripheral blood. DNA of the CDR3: TGCGCCAGCAGTGAGGGGGGCAGATCACCCCTCCACTTT. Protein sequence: CASSEGGRSPLHF.